Following are 6 T cell receptor beta chains from one sample sequenced in a study of blood T cell repertoires in COVID-19. Clones were sequenced by immunoSEQ multiplex PCR, and TCRdb holds only the in-frame ones, with some missing. This sample has almost 500,000 clones, with about 88% found just once. Input material: PBMCs or T cells enriched from blood (not recorded which). All receptors come from an older woman who had recovered from COVID-19.

The chain combines TRBV19 with TRBJ1-5; 9 bases are a match to TRBD1. After removal of 7 bases from V and 1 base from J, the junction contained 8 bases not matched to a gene. Germline V gives CDR1 LNHDA, CDR2 SQIVND (reference sequence). This CDR3 is 16 amino acids long. The CDR3 DNA reads as TGTGCCAGTACCTACCGGACAGGGGACAGCAATCAGCCCCAGCATTTT. This translates into CASTYRTGDSNQPQHF.

In this sample, this clone turned up once. The chain couples TRBV7-2 to TRBJ2-1; 12 bases agree with TRBD2. Germline V CDR1 and CDR2: SGHTA, FQGNSA. Trimming took 3 bases from V and 8 from J; bases not matched to a gene: 5. This CDR3 spans 15 amino acids. CDR3 amino acids: CASSFLAGGADEQFF. For the CDR3, the DNA is TGTGCCAGCAGCTTTCTAGCGGGGGGGGCGGATGAGCAGTTCTTC.

As to this clone: Other DNA sequences within the sample encode an identical CDR3. The chain joins TRBV27 to TRBJ2-3; 7 bases are a match to TRBD2. Germline V gene data show CDR1 as MNHEY and CDR2 as SMNVEV (reference sequence). The CDR3 has 14 residues. Trimming at V came to 5 bases and at J to 1 base, leaving 3 bases not matched to a gene. CDR3 loop: CASSRAGRTDTQYF. CDR3 bases: TGTGCCAGCAGTCGAGCGGGGCGCACAGATACGCAGTATTTT.

The chain couples TRBV7-9 to TRBJ2-7, with D tentatively TRBD2 (5 bases). The V gene's germline CDR1 is SEHNR and CDR2 FQNEAQ (reference sequence). V gave up 1 base and J gave up 5 bases, with 18 bases separating them. The CDR3 consists of 16 residues. CDR3 sequence: CASSLVGVYPSDEQYF. The CDR3 DNA is TGTGCCAGCAGCTTAGTCGGGGTTTATCCGTCCGACGAGCAGTACTTC.

The gene calls are TRBV20-1 and TRBJ1-1; tentative D call: TRBD1 (5 bases). The V gene lost 3 bases and the J gene lost 11 bases, with 10 bases spanning the gap. This CDR3 is built from 10 residues. Germline loops: CDR1 DFQATT, CDR2 SNEGSKA (reference sequence). The CDR3 bases are TGCAGTGCTAGGTACAGGAATGCTTTCTTT. Translated, it gives CSARYRNAFF.

This sequence joins TRBV5-1 and TRBJ1-4, with 12 bases fitting TRBD1. This CDR3 spans 15 amino acids. V gave up 4 bases and J gave up 8 bases; unmatched junction bases: 6. The V gene's germline CDR1 is SGHRS and CDR2 YFSETQ. The CDR3 spells CASSATGTGGEKLFF. CDR3 coding DNA: TGCGCCAGCAGCGCGACCGGGACAGGGGGCGAAAAACTGTTTTTT.